This T cell receptor (beta chain) is drawn from a study of blood T cell repertoires in COVID-19 (dated by TCRdb to about 2020). At the level of the whole study: Collaborator samples came from the United States, Italy and Spain and covered acute and convalescent phases of COVID-19. The prospective study material was composed of cDNA or gDNA derived from T cells, B-cell-depleted T cells, or PBMCs. The dataset comprised deeply sampled blood TCRbeta repertoires from subjects exposed to, actively infected with, or recovered from COVID-19. A freely available public database, intended as a resource for researchers studying the immune response to SARS-CoV-2, is where the repertoires were released. The samples were drawn from two sources: the first 160 participants of the ongoing ImmuneRACE study, and 950 to 1,500 subjects contributed by 6 global collaborators. Sample metadata almost always included a de-identified subject ID, COVID-19 status, age in years and sex. Where available, HLA class I and class II types were taken from metadata supplied by the sample provider and were not determined by assay-based typing.

Concerning this clone itself: Its antigen is unknown. Per-base qualities were not stored, and no clone one base away is much larger.

The germline V gene (reference sequence) gives CDR1 as LNHDA and CDR2 as SQIVND. After removal of 3 bases from V and 1 base from J, the junction retains 13 bases not matched to a gene. Counted from cysteine to phenylalanine, this CDR3 has 19 amino acids. Only CDR3 DNA remains: 57 bases, in frame from the first base. General findings and caveats noted by the study authors: Clinical and demographic metadata were provided uncurated, with the amount varying by source and participant.

Enrolling through a virtual design, the prospective study's participants ranged in age from roughly 18 to 95 years and lived across roughly 23 United States geographic areas. To assign participants to cohorts, the prospective study relied on clinical history that participants themselves reported in a screening survey and a study questionnaire. For ImmuneRACE Cohort 3, a participant was defined as recovered based on two consecutive negative NP/OP PCR tests, clearance by a healthcare professional, or resolution of symptoms. Mobile phlebotomists in the prospective study collected whole blood, serum and a nasopharyngeal or oropharyngeal swab from every participant. Prospective study participants could optionally give additional blood draws and questionnaires over an approximately 2-month period. Before DNA extraction, prospective study blood samples were shipped either frozen or at room temperature.

TCRbeta CDR3 regions were amplified from genomic DNA using the immunoSEQ Assay, a bias-controlled multiplex PCR. The paper's data handling went like this. Nucleated cell counts per sample were estimated from amplification of reference gene primers within the assay. To quantify the absolute abundance of each unique TCRbeta CDR3 rearrangement, sequence reads were collapsed and filtered. Productive Simpson clonality was computed per sample as the square root of Simpson's diversity index over productive rearrangements. TCRdb stores this immuneACCESS table with in-frame sequences only. Part of the clones is absent; in the studies checked, under half of the shortfall reflects unresolved V genes, and no reason is known for the rest. The DNA gave D and trimming, while V, J and clone size come from that table. This sample has about 370,000 clones in its table, and around 91% of those were observed once. 1% of the sample is in the top ten clones.

Sequenced sample: PBMCs or T cells enriched from blood (not recorded which). This receptor was obtained from a man younger than 35 who had recovered from COVID-19. In this chain, TRBV19 is recombined with TRBJ2-5; the junction holds 11 bases that match TRBD2. This receptor carries the CDR3 CASSMTSGNTPPGQETQYF. The DNA is TGTGCCAGTAGTATGACTAGCGGGAACACTCCTCCTGGCCAAGAGACCCAGTACTTC.